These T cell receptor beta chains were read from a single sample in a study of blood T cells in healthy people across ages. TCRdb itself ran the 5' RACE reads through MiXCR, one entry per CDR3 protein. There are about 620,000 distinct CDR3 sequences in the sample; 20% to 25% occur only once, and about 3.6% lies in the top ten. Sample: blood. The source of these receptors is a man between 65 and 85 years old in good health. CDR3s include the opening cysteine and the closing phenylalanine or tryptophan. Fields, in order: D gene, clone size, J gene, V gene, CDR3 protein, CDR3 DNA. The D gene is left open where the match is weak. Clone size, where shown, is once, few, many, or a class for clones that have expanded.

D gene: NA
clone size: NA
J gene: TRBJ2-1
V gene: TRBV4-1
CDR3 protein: CASSRTGGLTYNEQFF
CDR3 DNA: TGCGCCAGCAGCCGCACAGGGGGACTAACCTACAATGAGCAGTTCTTC

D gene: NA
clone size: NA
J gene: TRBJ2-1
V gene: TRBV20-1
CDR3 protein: CSATGAGKEQFF
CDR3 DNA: TGCAGTGCTACGGGCGCGGGAAAAGAGCAGTTCTTC

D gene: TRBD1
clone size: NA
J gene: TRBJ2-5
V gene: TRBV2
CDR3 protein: CASSELRDRLETQYF
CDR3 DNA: TGTGCCAGCAGTGAATTGCGGGACAGGCTAGAGACCCAGTACTTC

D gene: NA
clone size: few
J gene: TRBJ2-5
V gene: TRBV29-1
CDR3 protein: CSGMGDSYTETQYF
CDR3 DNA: TGCAGCGGGATGGGGGACTCATACACTGAGACCCAGTACTTC

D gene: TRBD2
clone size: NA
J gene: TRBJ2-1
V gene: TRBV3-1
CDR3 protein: CASSLSGSFTYNEQFF
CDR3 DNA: TGTGCCAGCAGCCTTAGCGGGAGTTTCACCTACAATGAGCAGTTCTTC

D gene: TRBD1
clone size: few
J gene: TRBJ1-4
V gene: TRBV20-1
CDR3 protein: CSAGETGINEKLFF
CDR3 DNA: TGCAGTGCTGGGGAGACAGGGATTAATGAAAAACTGTTTTTT

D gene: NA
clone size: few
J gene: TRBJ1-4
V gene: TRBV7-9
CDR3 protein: CASSLAGWEKLFF
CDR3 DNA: TGTGCCAGCAGCTTAGCAGGCTGGGAAAAACTGTTTTTT

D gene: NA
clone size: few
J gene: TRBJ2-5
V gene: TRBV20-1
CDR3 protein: CSASTGSRKETQYF
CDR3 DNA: TGCAGTGCTAGCACCGGGAGTAGGAAAGAGACCCAGTACTTC

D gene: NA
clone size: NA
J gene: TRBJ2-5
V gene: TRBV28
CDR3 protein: CASSSAPTQYF
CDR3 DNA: TGTGCCAGCAGTTCAGCGCCGACCCAGTACTTC

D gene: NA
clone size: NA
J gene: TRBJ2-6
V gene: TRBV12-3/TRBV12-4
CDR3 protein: CASKWADLSGANVLTF
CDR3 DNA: TGTGCCAGCAAGTGGGCAGACCTCTCTGGGGCCAACGTCCTGACTTTC

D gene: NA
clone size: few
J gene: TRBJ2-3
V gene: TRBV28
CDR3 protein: CASSSQDLGTDTQYF
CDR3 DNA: TGTGCCAGCAGTTCCCAGGACCTCGGCACAGATACGCAGTATTTT

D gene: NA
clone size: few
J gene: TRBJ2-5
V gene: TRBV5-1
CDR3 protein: CASSIKGGQETQYF
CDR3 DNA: TGCGCCAGCAGCATAAAGGGGGGCCAAGAGACCCAGTACTTC

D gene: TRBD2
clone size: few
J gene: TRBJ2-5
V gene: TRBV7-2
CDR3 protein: CASSLSTSEVNEQSF
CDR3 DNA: TGTGCCAGCAGCTTATCGACTAGCGAGGTGAATGAGCAGTCCTTC

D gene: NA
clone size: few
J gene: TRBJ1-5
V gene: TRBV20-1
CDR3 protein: CSAREPVQGRVTSNQPQHF
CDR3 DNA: TGCAGTGCTAGAGAACCTGTTCAGGGCAGGGTGACCAGCAATCAGCCCCAGCATTTT

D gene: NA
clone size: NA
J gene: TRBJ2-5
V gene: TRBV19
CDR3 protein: CASSMRTGRGTQYF
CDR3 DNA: TGTGCCAGTAGTATGCGGACGGGAAGAGGGACCCAGTACTTC

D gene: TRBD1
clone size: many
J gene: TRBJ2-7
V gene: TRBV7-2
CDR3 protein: CASSFGQGASYEQYF
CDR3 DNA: TGTGCCAGCAGCTTCGGACAGGGAGCTTCCTACGAGCAGTACTTC

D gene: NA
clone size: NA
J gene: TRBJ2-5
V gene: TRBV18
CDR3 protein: CASSPAESGLETQYF
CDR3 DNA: TGTGCCAGCTCACCAGCGGAGAGTGGGTTGGAGACCCAGTACTTC

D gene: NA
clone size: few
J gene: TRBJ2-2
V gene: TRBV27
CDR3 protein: CASGVYTGELFF
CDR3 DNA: TGTGCAAGCGGAGTGTACACCGGGGAGCTGTTTTTT

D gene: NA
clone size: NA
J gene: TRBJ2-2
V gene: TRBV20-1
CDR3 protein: CSARDTLGSVNTGELFF
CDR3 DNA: TGCAGTGCTAGAGATACCCTGGGTAGCGTGAACACCGGGGAGCTGTTTTTT

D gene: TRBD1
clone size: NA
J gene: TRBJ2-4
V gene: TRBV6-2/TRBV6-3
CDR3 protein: CASRTGKNIQYF
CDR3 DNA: TGTGCCAGCCGGACAGGCAAAAACATTCAGTACTTC

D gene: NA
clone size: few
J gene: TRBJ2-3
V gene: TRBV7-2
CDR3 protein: CASSLASRGQDTQYF
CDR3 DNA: TGTGCCAGCAGCTTAGCGAGTCGTGGGCAAGATACGCAGTATTTT

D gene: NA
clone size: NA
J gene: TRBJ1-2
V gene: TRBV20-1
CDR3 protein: CSANGQPNYGYTF
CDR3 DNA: TGCAGTGCTAATGGACAACCTAACTATGGCTACACCTTC

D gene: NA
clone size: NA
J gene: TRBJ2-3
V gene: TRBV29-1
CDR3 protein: CSVRIRSGTDTQYF
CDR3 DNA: TGCAGCGTTCGTATTAGATCAGGCACAGATACGCAGTATTTT

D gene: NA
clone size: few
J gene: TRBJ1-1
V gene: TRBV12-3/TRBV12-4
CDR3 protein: CASSLDQGPNTEAFF
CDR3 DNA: TGTGCCAGCAGTTTAGATCAGGGCCCGAACACTGAAGCTTTCTTT

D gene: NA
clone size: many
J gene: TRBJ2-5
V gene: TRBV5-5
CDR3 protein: CASSLADRGTQYF
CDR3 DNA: TGTGCCAGCAGCTTAGCCGACCGGGGGACCCAGTACTTC

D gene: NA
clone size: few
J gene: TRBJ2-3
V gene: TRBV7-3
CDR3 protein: CASRPRGEITDTQYF
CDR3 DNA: TGTGCCAGCAGGCCTAGGGGGGAGATAACAGATACGCAGTATTTT

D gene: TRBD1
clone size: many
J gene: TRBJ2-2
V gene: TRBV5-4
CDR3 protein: CASSWDRNTGELFF
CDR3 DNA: TGTGCCAGCAGTTGGGACAGGAACACCGGGGAGCTGTTTTTT